The T cell receptor beta chain under discussion was sequenced for a study of Ad26.COV2.S vaccination and SARS-CoV-2 variants. About the study: Into the muscle, Ad26.COV2.S was dosed once or twice, 56 days apart. Study-wide findings and caveats: Vaccinees reportedly had broad spike-specific CD8+ and CD4+ T cell responses.

Regarding treatment: approximately 18 received Ad26.COV2.S at low or high dose, single or two shots; 5 received placebo; per-sample allocation not given. Samples were taken on day 63 after the first vaccine or placebo injection. This clone was recorded once. Its antigen is not known. Method: immunoSEQ multiplex PCR; TCRdb's copy keeps in-frame clones and lacks some. Seen here are approximately 300,000 clones, around 81% observed once, and the top ten hold under 2.5%. Germline CDR1 and CDR2: SEHNR and FQNEAQ (reference sequence). Deletions cut 5 bases from V and 7 bases from J, with 12 bases between. The CDR3 totals 13 residues.

The sample in question was peripheral blood, obtained in a trial of Ad26.COV2.S vaccine versus placebo. The clonotype was recovered from a person aged 18-65 years who received the Ad26.COV2.S COVID-19 vaccine or a placebo. V usage is TRBV7-9 and J usage is TRBJ2-1; D uncertain. DNA for the CDR3: TGTGCCAGCAGCACCTCTAGACCAAATGAGCAGTTCTTC. Its translation is CASSTSRPNEQFF.